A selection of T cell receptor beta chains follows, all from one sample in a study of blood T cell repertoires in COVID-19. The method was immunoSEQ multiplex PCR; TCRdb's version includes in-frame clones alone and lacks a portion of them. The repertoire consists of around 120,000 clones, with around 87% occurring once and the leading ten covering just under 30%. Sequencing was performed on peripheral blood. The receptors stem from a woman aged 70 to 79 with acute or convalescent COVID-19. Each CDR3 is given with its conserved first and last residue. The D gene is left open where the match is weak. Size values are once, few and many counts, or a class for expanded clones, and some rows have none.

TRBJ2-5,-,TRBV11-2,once,TGTGCCAGCAGCTCGGTGGGGCAGGGCGGTATAGGAGAGACCCAGTACTTC,CASSSVGQGGIGETQYF
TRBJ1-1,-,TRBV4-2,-,TGTGCCAGCAGCCAAGAGATCGGAGGTTCTGAAGCTTTCTTT,CASSQEIGGSEAFF
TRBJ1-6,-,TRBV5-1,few,TGCGCCAGCAGCTTGGGGGGCGGGAAAGGCGCTTCACCCCTCCACTTT,CASSLGGGKGASPLHF
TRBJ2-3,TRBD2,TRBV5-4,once,TGTGCCAGCAGCCTACGACTAGCGGGGGGGGTAGATACGCAGTATTTT,CASSLRLAGGVDTQYF
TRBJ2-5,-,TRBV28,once,TGTGCCAGCAGTTTCCAGGGCTTCGGGCAAGAGACCCAGTACTTC,CASSFQGFGQETQYF
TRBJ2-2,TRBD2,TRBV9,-,TGTGCCAGCAGCGTACTAGCGGGGGGGCTGAGCGGGGAGCTGTTTTTT,CASSVLAGGLSGELFF
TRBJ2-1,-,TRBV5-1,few,TGCGCCAGCAGCTTGGGGGTACGGGGGACCTACAATGAGCAGTTCTTC,CASSLGVRGTYNEQFF
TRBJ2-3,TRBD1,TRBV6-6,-,TGTGCCAGCAGCGACACCCCGGGACAGGGAATAGATACGCAGTATTTT,CASSDTPGQGIDTQYF
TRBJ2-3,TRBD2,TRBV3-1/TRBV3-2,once,TGTGCCAGCAGCCTTAGCGGGGGGCGCACAGATACGCAGTATTTT,CASSLSGGRTDTQYF
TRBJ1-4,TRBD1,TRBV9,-,TGTGCCAGCAGCGCCTCGACAGGGGATGAAAAACTGTTTTTT,CASSASTGDEKLFF
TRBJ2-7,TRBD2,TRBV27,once,TGTGCCAGCAGAACTAGCGGGTCCCCCTACGAGCAGTACTTC,CASRTSGSPYEQYF
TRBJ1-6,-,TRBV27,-,TGTGCCAGCAGTACTAGCCCCACGGGGACGACCTCAAGCTCCTATAATTCACCCCTCCACTTT,CASSTSPTGTTSSSYNSPLHF
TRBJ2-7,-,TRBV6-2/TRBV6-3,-,TGTGCCAGCAGTACCGGACTCATTCCCTACGAGCAGTACTTC,CASSTGLIPYEQYF
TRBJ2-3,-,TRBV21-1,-,TGTGCCAGCAGCAAAGGGGGCGGGGGGCCCCGCGATACGCAGTATTTT,CASSKGGGGPRDTQYF
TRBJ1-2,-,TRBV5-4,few,TGTGCCAGCAGCTCGACTATCGGTGGGATTTATGGCTACACCTTC,CASSSTIGGIYGYTF
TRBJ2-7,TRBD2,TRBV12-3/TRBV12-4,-,TGTGCCAGCAGCCCGGGGGGGGCCTACGAGCAGTACTTC,CASSPGGAYEQYF
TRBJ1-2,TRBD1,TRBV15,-,TGTGCCACCAGCAGACGTTCGGTGGAGACAGGGGCTCCTAACTATGGCTACACCTTC,CATSRRSVETGAPNYGYTF
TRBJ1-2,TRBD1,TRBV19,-,TGTGCCAGTAGTATCGTCGGGGACAGGGCTAACTATGGCTACACCTTC,CASSIVGDRANYGYTF
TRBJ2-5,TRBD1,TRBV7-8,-,TGTGCCAGCAGCACATACCGGGACAGGGAGGAGACCCAGTACTTC,CASSTYRDREETQYF
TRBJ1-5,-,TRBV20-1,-,TGCAGTGCTAGAGGCGGTCAGCCCCAGCATTTT,CSARGGQPQHF
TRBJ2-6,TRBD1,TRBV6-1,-,TGTGCCAGCAGTGGCCGGGACAGGGGAAAGTCTGGGGCCAACGTCCTGACTTTC,CASSGRDRGKSGANVLTF
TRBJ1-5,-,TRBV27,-,TGTGCCAGCAGTTCTCGGGTCTGGAGAGGACAGCCCCAGCATTTT,CASSSRVWRGQPQHF
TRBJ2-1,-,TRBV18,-,TGTGCCAGCTCACCCGCGACCCCCTCGGGTGAGCAGTTCTTC,CASSPATPSGEQFF
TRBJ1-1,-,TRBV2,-,TGTGCCAGCAAATCGACTAATTTGAACACTGAAGCTTTCTTT,CASKSTNLNTEAFF
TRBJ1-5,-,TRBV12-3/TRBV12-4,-,TGTGCCAGCAGTCTTGGGGCCGCTGAGCATTTT,CASSLGAAEHF
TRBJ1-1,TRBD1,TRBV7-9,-,TGTGCCAGCAGACGACAGGGGAACACTGAAGCTTTCTTT,CASRRQGNTEAFF
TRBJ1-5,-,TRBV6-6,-,TGTGCCAGCTGCAGACAGGTTGGTCCTCAGCCCCAGCATTTT,CASCRQVGPQPQHF
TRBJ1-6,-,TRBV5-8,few,TGTGCCAGCAGCTTGAAGAGCTCCTATAATTCACCCCTCCACTTT,CASSLKSSYNSPLHF
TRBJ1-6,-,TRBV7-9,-,TGTGCCAGCAGCTTAGATGTCCGGGAAAACTCCTATAATTCACCCCTCCACTTT,CASSLDVRENSYNSPLHF
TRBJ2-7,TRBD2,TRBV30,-,TGTGCCTGGAGTCGGGGGGGCTACGAGCAGTACTTC,CAWSRGGYEQYF